This T cell receptor beta chain was retrieved from a study of tumor and adjacent non-tumor tissue in lung cancer. At the level of the study: The cohort had about a dozen adenocarcinoma, 2 squamous cell and 1 small cell patients. General study results and limits: Compared with tumor, normal lung showed significantly lower TCR diversity. Tumor repertoires had a smaller top 100 clone share than normal lung.

This CDR3 is 13 amino acids long. After removal of 4 bases from V and 8 bases from J, the junction contained 7 bases not matched to a gene. No cell sorting was done before RNA was extracted from the tissue. In the case of this clonotype: As yet, its antigen is unknown.

TCRbeta libraries were built with three rounds of nested PCR, modified from ARM-PCR. TCRdb reprocessed the multiplex PCR reads with MiXCR, giving one entry per CDR3 protein. The profile covers 200,000 to 250,000 distinct CDR3 sequences, with about 71% appearing a single time and about 23% taken by the ten largest. The genes are TRBV12-3 or TRBV12-4 and TRBJ1-2, with 7 nucleotides matching TRBD1. The sequence was obtained from a man aged 60-69 years with non-small cell lung cancer. The source material was lung tumor tissue. This chain's CDR3 is CASSSWTGQGYTF. CDR3 nucleotides: TGTGCCAGCAGTTCATGGACAGGCCAAGGCTACACCTTC.